This T cell receptor (beta chain) was identified in a study of T cell repertoires in cytomegalovirus infection (dated by TCRdb to the late 2010s). Background for the entire study: Donor HLA type was relevant to the analysis, because carriage of CMV infection together with the matching HLA type was indicated by public TCR beta signatures. General findings and caveats noted by the study authors: In both this cohort and an independent cohort of over 350 donors, the cumulative frequency of public TCR beta family members distinguished carriers of CMV infection plus the relevant HLA type. The ex vivo response was dominated by HLA-C-restricted CMV-specific TCR beta clonotypes, which also provided the single most frequent clonotype in two of eight donors.

Counted from cysteine to phenylalanine, this CDR3 has 17 amino acids. The only DNA kept is the CDR3, 51 bases in frame from the first base. V is cut back by 6 bases and J by 3 bases, with 9 bases in the junction unmatched. The germline V gene sets CDR1 to SNHLY and CDR2 to FYNNEI. These reads were obtained on an Illumina HiSeq 1500. TCRdb itself trimmed the public reads at Q25 with fastp, ran MiXCR and retained productive beta chains. Every CDR3 protein is listed once, alongside the most common genes and DNA of its rows. A total of about 490,000 distinct CDR3 sequences appear in this sample, approximately 25% of them only once. Approximately 13% of the sample is taken by the ten largest. There are a few counts of this clonotype. The specificity of this receptor is unknown. Base qualities are not provided; no much larger clone lies one nucleotide away.

This chain joins TRBV2 to TRBJ2-1, with 12 central nucleotides matching TRBD2. The clonotype originates from a human donor in good health (CMV status not recorded). Some clones in this sample may be carry-over from other donors' samples. The sample was PBMCs. The DNA is as follows: TGTGCCAGCAGCGAGATTCGGGGACTAGCGGGCTACAATGAGCAGTTCTTC. Translated, it reads CASSEIRGLAGYNEQFF. Beyond the CDR3, the reference TRBV2 and TRBJ2-1 genes provide the residues; the full variable domain reads: EPEVTQTPSHQVTQMGQEVILRCVPISNHLYFYWYRQILGQKVEFLVSFYNNEISEKSEIFDDQFSVERPDGSNFTLKIRSTKLEDSAMYFCASSEIRGLAGYNEQFFGPGTRLTVL.